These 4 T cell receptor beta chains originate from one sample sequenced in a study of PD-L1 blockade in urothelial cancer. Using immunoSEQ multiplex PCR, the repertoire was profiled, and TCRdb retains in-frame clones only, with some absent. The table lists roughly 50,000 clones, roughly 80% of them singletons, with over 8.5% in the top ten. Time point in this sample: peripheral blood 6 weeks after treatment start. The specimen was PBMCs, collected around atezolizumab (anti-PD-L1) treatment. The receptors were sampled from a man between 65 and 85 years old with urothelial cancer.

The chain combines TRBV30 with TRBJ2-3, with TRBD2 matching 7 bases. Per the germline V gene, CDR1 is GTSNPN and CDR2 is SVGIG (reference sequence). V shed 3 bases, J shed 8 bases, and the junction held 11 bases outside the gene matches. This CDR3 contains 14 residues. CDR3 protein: CAWSSGLVERTQYF. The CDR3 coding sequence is TGTGCCTGGAGCTCAGGACTAGTCGAGCGTACGCAGTATTTT.

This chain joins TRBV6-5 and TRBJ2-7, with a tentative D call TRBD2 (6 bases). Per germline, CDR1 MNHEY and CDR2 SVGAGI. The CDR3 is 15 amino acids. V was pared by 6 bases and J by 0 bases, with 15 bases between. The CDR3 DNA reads TGTGCCAGCAGACCCGCGAGCGGGTACTCCTACGAGCAGTACTTC. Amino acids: CASRPASGYSYEQYF.

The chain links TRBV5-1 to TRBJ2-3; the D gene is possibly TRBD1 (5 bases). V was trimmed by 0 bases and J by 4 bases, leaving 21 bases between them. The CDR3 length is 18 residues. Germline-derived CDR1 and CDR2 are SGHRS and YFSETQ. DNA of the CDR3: TGCGCCAGCAGCTTGGGCCAAGGCATGGCAGGGTTAGCAGATACGCAGTATTTT. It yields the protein CASSLGQGMAGLADTQYF.

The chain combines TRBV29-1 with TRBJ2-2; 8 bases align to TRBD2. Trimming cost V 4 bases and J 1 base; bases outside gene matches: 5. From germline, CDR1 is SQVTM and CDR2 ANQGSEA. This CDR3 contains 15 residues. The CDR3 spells CSVGELAENTGELFF. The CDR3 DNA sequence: TGCAGCGTTGGGGAACTAGCGGAGAACACCGGGGAGCTGTTTTTT.